This T cell receptor beta chain was recorded in a study of cytomegalovirus exposure and HLA in healthy donors. Study-wide findings and caveats: In a later analysis, DRB1 alleles had the most associated TCRs; HLA-C alleles the fewest.

Germline CDR1 and CDR2: KGHSH and LQKENI. The CDR3 is 13 residues long. V gave up 3 bases and J gave up 2 bases, with 7 bases separating them. Remarks on this clone: Its target is unknown.

The PCR employed 60 Vbeta primers together with 13 Jbeta primers. Only in-frame clones appear in the TCRdb table, and some are missing; sequencing was by immunoSEQ multiplex PCR. This sample has 110,000 to 150,000 clones, with about 70% found just once. The chain carries TRBV18 and TRBJ1-2; D uncertain. Source material: PBMCs. This TCR came from a man between 18 and 29 years old in good health and CMV-seronegative. CDR3 residues: CASSPEGNYGYTF. CDR3 DNA sequence: TGTGCCAGCTCACCGGAGGGAAACTATGGCTACACCTTC.